This T cell receptor (beta chain) derives from a study of T cell clones after liver transplantation. This table comes from immunoSEQ multiplex PCR, and its TCRdb copy is limited to in-frame clones, with some not included. The data hold roughly 23,000 clones, with around 93% observed a single time. Germline V gene lookup returns CDR1 ENHRY and CDR2 SYGVKD. This CDR3 comprises 14 residues. The source of this sequence is a human patient who received a liver transplant. Part of the T cells may come from the graft donor. Sequencing was performed on CD8+ T cells from blood, taken 25 months after liver transplant. The chain links TRBV10-3 to TRBJ2-5; 8 bases match TRBD1. Matching the DNA end better, TRBJ2-7 makes the J call doubtful. The CDR3 nucleotides read TGTGCCATCAGAGCTGACAGGGGACATTACGAGCAGTACTTC. Translated, it gives CAIRADRGHYEQYF.